Sequencing of this T cell receptor beta chain was carried out in a study of beta chain features in type 1 diabetes. This clone was seen a handful of times. Its antigen is currently unknown. Of the isolated RNA, all was reverse transcribed, and so the sequenced material was expressed TCRB transcripts. Here immunoSEQ multiplex PCR was the method, and the copy in TCRdb shows in-frame clones only, minus some. The sample records over 200,000 clones, roughly 11% being singletons. The CDR3 is 16 residues long. V lost 1 base, J lost 5 bases, and 7 bases stayed unmatched. Germline CDR1 is SGHRS and CDR2 is YFSETQ. Overall study findings and caveats: Among all four CD4+ subsets, Type 1 diabetes patients had TCRB CDR3s that were moderately but significantly shorter.

The sequence derives from a man aged 30 to 39 with type 1 diabetes. The sequenced material came from naive CD4+ T cells from blood. J is TRBJ2-2 and V is TRBV5-1; 8 bases fit TRBD1. The CDR3 bases are TGCGCCAGCAGCTTGCGCAGGGGGCAGGTGACCGGGGAGCTGTTTTTT. Its translation: CASSLRRGQVTGELFF. Full variable domain (missing parts from reference TRBV5-1 and TRBJ2-2): KAGVTQTPRYLIKTRGQQVTLSCSPISGHRSVSWYQQTPGQGLQFLFEYFSETQRNKGNFPGRFSGRQFSNSRSEMNVSTLELGDSALYLCASSLRRGQVTGELFFGEGSRLTVL.